This T cell receptor (beta chain) was obtained from a study of T cell responses to AZD1222 COVID-19 vaccine. Germline V gene data show CDR1 as SGHAT and CDR2 as FQNNGV. Trimming removed 1 base at V and 0 bases at J, with 12 bases between. This CDR3 region has 17 residues. Study findings and constraints: Seropositive status at baseline applied to only six AZD1222 recipients. Donors in the cohort were predominantly white British and more often female, and clonal diversity was possibly underestimated. At 160-218 and 743-854, vaccine-associated CD4 TCRs were dominant, and they spanned spike. Reportedly, close to half of spike-specific TCRs are directed against unmutated variant regions.

In regard to this clone: Antigen: not known.

Measured with immunoSEQ multiplex PCR; TCRdb has only the in-frame clones, and not every one. The data contain 100,000 to 150,000 clones, 90% of them singletons. This TCR was sampled from an adult in good health. The chain carries TRBV11-2 and TRBJ2-2; D remains unclear. The input for sequencing was peripheral blood, taken on day 0 of AZD1222 vaccination. The chain's CDR3 is CASSLGVHKSNTGELFF. The CDR3 DNA is TGTGCCAGCAGCTTAGGGGTCCACAAATCGAACACCGGGGAGCTGTTTTTT.